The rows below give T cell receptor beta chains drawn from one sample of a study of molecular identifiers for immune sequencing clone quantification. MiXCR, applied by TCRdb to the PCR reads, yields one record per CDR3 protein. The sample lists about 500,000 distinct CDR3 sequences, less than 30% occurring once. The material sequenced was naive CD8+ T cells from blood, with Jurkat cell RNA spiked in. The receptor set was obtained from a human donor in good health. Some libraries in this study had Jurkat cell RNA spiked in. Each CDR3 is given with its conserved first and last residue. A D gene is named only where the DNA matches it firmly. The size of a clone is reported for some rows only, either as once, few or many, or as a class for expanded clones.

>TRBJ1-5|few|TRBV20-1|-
CSARDSGAGNQPQHF
TGCAGTGCTAGAGATTCCGGGGCGGGCAATCAGCCCCAGCATTTT
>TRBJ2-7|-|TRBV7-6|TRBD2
CASSLARGGQSSYEQYF
TGTGCCAGCAGCTTGGCCCGGGGGGGGCAGAGCTCCTACGAGCAGTACTTC
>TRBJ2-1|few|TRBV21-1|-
CASSKEASAGGRWNEQFF
TGTGCCAGCAGCAAAGAAGCTTCGGCGGGGGGGCGTTGGAATGAGCAGTTCTTC
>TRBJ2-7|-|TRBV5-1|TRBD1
CASSSDRGGTYEQYF
TGCGCCAGCAGCTCGGACAGGGGGGGTACCTACGAGCAGTACTTC
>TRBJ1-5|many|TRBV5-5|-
CASSTRYNQPQHF
TGTGCCAGCAGCACCAGATACAATCAGCCCCAGCATTTT
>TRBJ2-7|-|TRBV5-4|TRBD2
CASSPMGGRSAYEQHF
TGTGCCAGCAGCCCCATGGGAGGGAGATCGGCCTACGAGCAGCACTTC
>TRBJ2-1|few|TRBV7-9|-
CASSLPKWRTSPYNEQFF
TGTGCCAGCAGCTTACCAAAGTGGAGGACTTCCCCCTACAATGAGCAGTTCTTC
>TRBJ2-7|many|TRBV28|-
CASSPRYEQYF
TGTGCCAGCAGCCCCCGGTACGAGCAGTACTTC
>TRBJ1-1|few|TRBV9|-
CASSVARGGTEAFF
TGTGCCAGCAGCGTAGCTAGGGGCGGCACTGAAGCTTTCTTT
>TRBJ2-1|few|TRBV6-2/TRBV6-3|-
CASSSVLYSYNEQFF
TGTGCCAGCAGCAGCGTTCTCTACTCCTACAATGAGCAGTTCTTC
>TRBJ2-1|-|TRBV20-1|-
CSARKLSGEQFF
TGCAGTGCTAGAAAACTTAGTGGTGAGCAGTTCTTC
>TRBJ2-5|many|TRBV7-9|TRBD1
CASSSGQGMETQYF
TGTGCCAGCAGCTCGGGACAGGGTATGGAGACCCAGTACTTC
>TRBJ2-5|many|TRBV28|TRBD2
CASSLLAGFQETQYF
TGTGCCAGCAGTTTGCTAGCGGGGTTCCAAGAGACCCAGTACTTC
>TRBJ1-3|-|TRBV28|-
CATKFGGIGNTIYF
TGTGCCACCAAATTTGGGGGAATTGGAAACACCATATATTTT
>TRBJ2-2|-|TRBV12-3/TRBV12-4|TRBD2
CASSGLAGSTGELLF
TGTGCCAGCAGTGGACTAGCGGGTTCCACCGGGGAGCTGTTATTT
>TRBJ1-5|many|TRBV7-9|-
CASSLNHINQPQHF
TGTGCCAGCAGTTTAAACCATATAAATCAGCCCCAGCATTTT
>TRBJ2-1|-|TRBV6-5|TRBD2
CASSLSGGAAHNEQFF
TGTGCCAGCAGTTTAAGCGGGGGGGCGGCGCACAATGAGCAGTTCTTC
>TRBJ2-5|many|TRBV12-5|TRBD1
CASGFGTAQETQYF
TGTGCTAGTGGTTTCGGGACAGCCCAAGAGACCCAGTACTTC
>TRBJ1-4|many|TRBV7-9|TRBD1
CACRTGDEKLFF
TGTGCCTGCCGGACAGGGGATGAAAAACTGTTTTTT
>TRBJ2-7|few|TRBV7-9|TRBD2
CASSHRTSGSYEQYF
TGTGCCAGCAGCCACAGGACTAGCGGTTCCTACGAGCAGTACTTC
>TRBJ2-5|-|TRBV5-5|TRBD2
CASSLVWRESASRETQYF
TGTGCCAGCAGCTTGGTATGGCGGGAGTCCGCCTCAAGAGAGACCCAGTACTTC
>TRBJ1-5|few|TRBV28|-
CASSFSRGPMYSNQPQHF
TGTGCCAGCAGTTTTTCGCGGGGCCCCATGTATAGCAATCAGCCCCAGCATTTT